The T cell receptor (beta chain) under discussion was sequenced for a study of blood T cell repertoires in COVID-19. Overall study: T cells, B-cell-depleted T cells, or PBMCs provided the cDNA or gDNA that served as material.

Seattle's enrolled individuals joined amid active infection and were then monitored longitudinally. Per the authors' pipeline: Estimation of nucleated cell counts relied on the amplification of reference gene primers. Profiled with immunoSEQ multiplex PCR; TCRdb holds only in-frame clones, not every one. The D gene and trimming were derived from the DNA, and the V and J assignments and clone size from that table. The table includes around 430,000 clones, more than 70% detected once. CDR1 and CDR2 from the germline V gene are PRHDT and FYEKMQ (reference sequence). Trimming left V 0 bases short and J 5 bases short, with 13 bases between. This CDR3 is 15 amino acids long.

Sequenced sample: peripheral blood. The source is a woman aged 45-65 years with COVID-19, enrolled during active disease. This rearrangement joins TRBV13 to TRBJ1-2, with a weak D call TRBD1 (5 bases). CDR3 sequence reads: CASSLGGAVGYGYTF. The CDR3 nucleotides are TGTGCCAGCAGCTTAGGAGGGGCCGTGGGATATGGCTACACCTTC.